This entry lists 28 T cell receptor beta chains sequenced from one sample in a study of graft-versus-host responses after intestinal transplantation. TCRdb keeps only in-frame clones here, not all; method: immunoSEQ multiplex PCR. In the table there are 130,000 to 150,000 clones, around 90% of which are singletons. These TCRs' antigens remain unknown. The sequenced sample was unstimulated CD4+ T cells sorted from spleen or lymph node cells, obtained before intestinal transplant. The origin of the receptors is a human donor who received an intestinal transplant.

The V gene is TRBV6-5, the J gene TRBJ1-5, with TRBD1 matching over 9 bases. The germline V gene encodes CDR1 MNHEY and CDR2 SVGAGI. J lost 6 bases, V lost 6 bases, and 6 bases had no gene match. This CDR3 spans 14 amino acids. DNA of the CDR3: TGTGCCAGCAGCCGGACAGGGGCGCGTCAGCCCCAGCATTTT. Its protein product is CASSRTGARQPQHF.

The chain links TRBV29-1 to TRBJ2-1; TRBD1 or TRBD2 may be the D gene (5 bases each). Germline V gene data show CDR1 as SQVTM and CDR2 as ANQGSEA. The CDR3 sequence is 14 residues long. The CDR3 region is CSARSGSPRNEQFF. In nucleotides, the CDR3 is TGCAGTGCCCGCTCAGGGAGCCCGCGCAATGAGCAGTTCTTC.

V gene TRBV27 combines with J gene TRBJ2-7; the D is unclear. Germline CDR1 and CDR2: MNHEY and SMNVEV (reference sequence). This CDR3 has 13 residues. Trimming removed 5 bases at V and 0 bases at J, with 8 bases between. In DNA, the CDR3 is TGTGCCAGCAGTGCCGCAAGCTCCTACGAGCAGTACTTC. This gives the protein CASSAASSYEQYF.

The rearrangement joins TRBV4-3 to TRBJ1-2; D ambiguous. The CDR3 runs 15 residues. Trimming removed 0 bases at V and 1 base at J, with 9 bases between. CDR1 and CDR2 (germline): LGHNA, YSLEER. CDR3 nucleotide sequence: TGCGCCAGCAGCCAAGAGTTGGTCCTTAACTATGGCTACACCTTC. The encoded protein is CASSQELVLNYGYTF.

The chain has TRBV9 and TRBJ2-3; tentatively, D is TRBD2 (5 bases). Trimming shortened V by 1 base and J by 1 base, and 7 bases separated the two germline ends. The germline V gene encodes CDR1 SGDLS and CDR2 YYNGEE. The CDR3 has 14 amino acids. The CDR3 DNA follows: TGTGCCAGCAGCGTATCCGGGGGCACAGATACGCAGTATTTT. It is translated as CASSVSGGTDTQYF.

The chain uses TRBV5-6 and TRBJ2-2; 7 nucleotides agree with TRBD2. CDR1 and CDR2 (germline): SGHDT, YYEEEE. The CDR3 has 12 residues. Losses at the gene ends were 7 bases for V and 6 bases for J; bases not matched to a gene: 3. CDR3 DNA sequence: TGTGCCAGCGATGGGAGGGCCGGGGAGCTGTTTTTT. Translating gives CASDGRAGELFF.

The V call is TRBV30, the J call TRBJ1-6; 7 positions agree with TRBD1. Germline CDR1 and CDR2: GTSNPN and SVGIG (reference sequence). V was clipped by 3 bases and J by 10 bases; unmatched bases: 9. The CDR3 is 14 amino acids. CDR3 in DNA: TGTGCCTGGAGGCGAACAGGGGACGGGTCACCCCTCCACTTT. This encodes CAWRRTGDGSPLHF.

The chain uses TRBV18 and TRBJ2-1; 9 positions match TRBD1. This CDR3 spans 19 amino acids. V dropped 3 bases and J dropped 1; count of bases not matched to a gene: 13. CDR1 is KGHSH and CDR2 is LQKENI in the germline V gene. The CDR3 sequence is CASSPNRIPGQGSYNEQFF. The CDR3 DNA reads TGTGCCAGCTCACCCAATAGGATACCGGGACAGGGTTCCTACAATGAGCAGTTCTTC.

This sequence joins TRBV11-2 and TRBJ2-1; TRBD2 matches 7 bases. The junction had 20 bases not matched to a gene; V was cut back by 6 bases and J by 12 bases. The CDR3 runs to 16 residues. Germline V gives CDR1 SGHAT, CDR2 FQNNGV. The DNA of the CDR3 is TGTGCCAGCAGACGACCCGGAGGACCCGGTTTAGCGGGGCAGTTCTTC. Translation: CASRRPGGPGLAGQFF.

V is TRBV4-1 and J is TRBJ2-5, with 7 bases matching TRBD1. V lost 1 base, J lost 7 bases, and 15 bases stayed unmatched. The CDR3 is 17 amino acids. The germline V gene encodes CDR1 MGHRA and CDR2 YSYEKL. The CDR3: CASSQVQGTDLVGTQYF. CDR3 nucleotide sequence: TGCGCCAGCAGCCAAGTCCAAGGGACAGATCTGGTGGGGACCCAGTACTTC.

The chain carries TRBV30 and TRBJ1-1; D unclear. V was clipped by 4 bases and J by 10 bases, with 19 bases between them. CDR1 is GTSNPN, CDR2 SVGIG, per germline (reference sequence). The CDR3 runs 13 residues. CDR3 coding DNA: TGTGCCTGGACCAAGGGCGCTCGTTCTTTAGCTTTCTTT. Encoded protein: CAWTKGARSLAFF.

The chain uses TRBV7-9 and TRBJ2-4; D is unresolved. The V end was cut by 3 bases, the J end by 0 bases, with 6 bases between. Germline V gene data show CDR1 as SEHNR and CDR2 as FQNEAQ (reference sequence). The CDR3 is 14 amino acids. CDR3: CASSLSAAKNIQYF. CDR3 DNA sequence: TGTGCCAGCAGCTTGTCCGCAGCCAAAAACATTCAGTACTTC.

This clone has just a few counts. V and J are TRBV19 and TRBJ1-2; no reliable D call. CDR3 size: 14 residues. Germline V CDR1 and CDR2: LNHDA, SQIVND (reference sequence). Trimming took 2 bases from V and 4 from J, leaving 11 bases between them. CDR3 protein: CASSIRGQIYGYTF. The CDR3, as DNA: TGTGCCAGTAGTATAAGAGGGCAGATCTATGGCTACACCTTC.

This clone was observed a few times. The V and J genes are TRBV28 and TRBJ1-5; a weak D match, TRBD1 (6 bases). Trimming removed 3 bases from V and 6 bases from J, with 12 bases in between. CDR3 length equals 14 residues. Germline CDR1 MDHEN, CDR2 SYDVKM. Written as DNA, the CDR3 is TGTGCCAGCAGTTTTTATCAGGGGCGTCAGCCCCAGCATTTT. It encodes CASSFYQGRQPQHF.

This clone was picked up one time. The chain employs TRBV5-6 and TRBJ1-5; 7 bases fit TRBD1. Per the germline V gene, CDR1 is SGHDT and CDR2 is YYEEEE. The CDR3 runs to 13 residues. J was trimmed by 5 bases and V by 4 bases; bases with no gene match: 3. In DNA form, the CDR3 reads TGTGCCAGCAGCAGCGACAGGGATCAGCCCCAGCATTTT. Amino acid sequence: CASSSDRDQPQHF.

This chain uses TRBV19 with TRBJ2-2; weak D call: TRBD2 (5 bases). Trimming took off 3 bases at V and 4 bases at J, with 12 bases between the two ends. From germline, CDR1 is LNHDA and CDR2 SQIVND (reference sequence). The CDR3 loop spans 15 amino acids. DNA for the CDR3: TGTGCCAGTAGTATTTCGAGCGGAGTCACCGGGGAGCTGTTTTTT. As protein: CASSISSGVTGELFF.

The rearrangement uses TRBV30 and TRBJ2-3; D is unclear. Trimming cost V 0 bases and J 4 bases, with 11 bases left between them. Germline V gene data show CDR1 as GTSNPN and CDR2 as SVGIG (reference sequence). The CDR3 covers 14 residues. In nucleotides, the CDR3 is TGTGCCTGGAGTGTGTCGATTATCCCAGATACGCAGTATTTT. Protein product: CAWSVSIIPDTQYF.

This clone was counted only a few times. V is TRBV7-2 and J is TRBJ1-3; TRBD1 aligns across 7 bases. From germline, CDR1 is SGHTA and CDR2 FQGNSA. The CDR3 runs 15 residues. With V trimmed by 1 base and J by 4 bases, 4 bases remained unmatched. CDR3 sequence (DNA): TGTGCCAGCAGCTTAGACAGGGGAACCGGAAACACCATATATTTT. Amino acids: CASSLDRGTGNTIYF.

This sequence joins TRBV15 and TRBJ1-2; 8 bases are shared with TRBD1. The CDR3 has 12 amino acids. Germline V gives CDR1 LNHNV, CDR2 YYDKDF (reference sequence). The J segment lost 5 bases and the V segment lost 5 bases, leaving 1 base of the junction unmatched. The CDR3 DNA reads TGTGCCACCAGCGGGACAGGATATGGCTACACCTTC. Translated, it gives CATSGTGYGYTF.

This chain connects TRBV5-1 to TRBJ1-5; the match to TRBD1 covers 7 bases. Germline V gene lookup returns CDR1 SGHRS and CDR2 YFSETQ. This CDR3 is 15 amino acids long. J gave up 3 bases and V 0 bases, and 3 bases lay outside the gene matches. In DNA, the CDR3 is TGCGCCAGCAGCTTGGGGGACAGCAACAATCAGCCCCAGCATTTT. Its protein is CASSLGDSNNQPQHF.

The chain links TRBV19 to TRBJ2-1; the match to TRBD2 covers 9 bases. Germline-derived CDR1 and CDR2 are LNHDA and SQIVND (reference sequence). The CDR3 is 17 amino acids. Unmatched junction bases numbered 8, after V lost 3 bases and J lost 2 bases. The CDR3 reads CASSMGGGRAPYNEQFF. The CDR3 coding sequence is TGTGCCAGTAGTATGGGGGGCGGGAGGGCCCCCTACAATGAGCAGTTCTTC. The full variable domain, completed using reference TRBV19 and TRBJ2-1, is DGGITQSPKYLFRKEGQNVTLSCEQNLNHDAMYWYRQDPGQGLRLIYYSQIVNDFQKGDIAEGYSVSREKKESFPLTVTSAQKNPTAFYLCASSMGGGRAPYNEQFFGPGTRLTVL.

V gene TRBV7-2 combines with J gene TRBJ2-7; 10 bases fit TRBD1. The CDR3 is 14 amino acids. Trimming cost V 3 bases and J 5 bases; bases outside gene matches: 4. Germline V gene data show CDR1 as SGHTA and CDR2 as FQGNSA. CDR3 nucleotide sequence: TGTGCCAGCAGCTTCCGGGACAGGGGCAACGAGCAGTACTTC. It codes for CASSFRDRGNEQYF.

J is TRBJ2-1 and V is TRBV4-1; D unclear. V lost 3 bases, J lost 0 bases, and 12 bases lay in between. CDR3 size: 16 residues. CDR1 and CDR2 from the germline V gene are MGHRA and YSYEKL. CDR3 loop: CASSHVALSSYNEQFF. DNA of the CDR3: TGCGCCAGCAGCCATGTCGCCCTCAGCTCCTACAATGAGCAGTTCTTC.

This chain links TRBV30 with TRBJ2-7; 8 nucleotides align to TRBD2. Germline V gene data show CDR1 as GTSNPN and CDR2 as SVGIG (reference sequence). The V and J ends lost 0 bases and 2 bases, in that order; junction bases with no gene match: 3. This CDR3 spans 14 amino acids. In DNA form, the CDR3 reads TGTGCCTGGAGTGTTTCGGGAGGGCCCTACGAGCAGTACTTC. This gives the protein CAWSVSGGPYEQYF.

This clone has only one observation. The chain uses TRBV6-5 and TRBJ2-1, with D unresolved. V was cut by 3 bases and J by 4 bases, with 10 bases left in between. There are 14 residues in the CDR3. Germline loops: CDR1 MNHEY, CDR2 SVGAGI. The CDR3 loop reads CASSYSQSYNEQFF. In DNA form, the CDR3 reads TGTGCCAGCAGTTATAGCCAGAGTTACAATGAGCAGTTCTTC.

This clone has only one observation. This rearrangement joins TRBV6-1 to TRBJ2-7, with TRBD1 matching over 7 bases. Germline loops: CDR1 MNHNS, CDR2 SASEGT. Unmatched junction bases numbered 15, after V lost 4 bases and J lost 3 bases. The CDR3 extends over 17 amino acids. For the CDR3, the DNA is TGTGCCAGCAGTGGGAGAGGGGGCGAGGCGGTTCTCTACGAGCAGTACTTC. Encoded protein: CASSGRGGEAVLYEQYF.

In DNA form, the CDR3 reads TGTGCCAGCAGTGAACAAGGGGGCGGAAACACCATATATTTT. It codes for CASSEQGGGNTIYF. The chain carries TRBV6-1 and TRBJ1-3, with 7 bases matching TRBD1. Germline CDR1 MNHNS, CDR2 SASEGT. The CDR3 has 14 residues. The J segment lost 4 bases and the V segment lost 2 bases, leaving 2 bases of the junction unmatched.

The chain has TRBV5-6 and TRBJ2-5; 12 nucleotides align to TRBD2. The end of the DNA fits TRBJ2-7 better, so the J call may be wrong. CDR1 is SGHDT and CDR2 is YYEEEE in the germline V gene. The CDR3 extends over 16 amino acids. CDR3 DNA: TGTGCCAGCAGCTATAAGCTAGCGGGAGGGAGCTACGAGCAGTACTTC. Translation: CASSYKLAGGSYEQYF.